Listed below are T cell receptor beta chains from one sample, sequenced in a study of CD8 T cells in ankylosing spondylitis. In TCRdb, the 5' RACE reads were re-called with MiXCR into one record per CDR3 protein. The sample has fewer than 200,000 distinct CDR3 sequences, about 16% seen once; the top ten hold about 8.3%. Sequenced input: blood, either unsorted or a sorted T cell fraction (not recorded which). The receptors were sampled from a male donor with ankylosing spondylitis or in good health (not recorded which). The CDR3 runs from the conserved cysteine through the conserved F or W. The order of the fields is clone size, V gene, D gene, J gene, CDR3 DNA, CDR3 protein. D genes are given only for firm matches. Expanded clones get a size class; other rows say once, few or many, or leave the size out.

-	TRBV5-1	TRBD1	TRBJ1-4	TGCGCCAGCAGCATGGGACAGGAGGCGACTAATGAAAAACTGTTTTTT	CASSMGQEATNEKLFF
few	TRBV18	-	TRBJ1-5	TGTGCCAGCTCACCTGAGGGGGGCGGTGGGCAGCCCCAGCATTTT	CASSPEGGGGQPQHF
many	TRBV20-1	-	TRBJ1-1	TGCAGTGCTAGAAAGGGTCGGGCGAACACTGAAGCTTTCTTT	CSARKGRANTEAFF
many	TRBV2	TRBD2	TRBJ2-1	TGTGCCAGCACCCTTAGCAGCGGGAGTTTCGATGAGCAGTTCTTC	CASTLSSGSFDEQFF
many	TRBV5-1	-	TRBJ2-2	TGCGCCAGCAGCTTGAGCAGCGCGAACACCGGGGAGCTGTTTTTT	CASSLSSANTGELFF
many	TRBV20-1	TRBD1	TRBJ1-3	TGCAGTGCCCCCGGGACAGGGGCGGCTTTTGGAAACACCATATATTTT	CSAPGTGAAFGNTIYF
few	TRBV12-3/TRBV12-4	TRBD2	TRBJ2-2	TGTGCCAGCAGTTTCGGGCTGGCACTAGCGGGATCCCCCGGGGAGCTGTTTTTT	CASSFGLALAGSPGELFF
few	TRBV6-1	-	TRBJ2-7	TGTGCCAGCAGTACCCGGGACGGCTTATCCTACGAGCAGTACTTC	CASSTRDGLSYEQYF
many	TRBV6-5	-	TRBJ2-7	TGTGCCAGCGTTGGCGCGACCTACGAGCAGTACTTC	CASVGATYEQYF
many	TRBV7-7	TRBD1	TRBJ2-5	TGTGCCAGCAGCGATTGGACAGGGGAGACGGAGACCCAGTACTTC	CASSDWTGETETQYF
few	TRBV10-3	TRBD2	TRBJ2-7	TGTGCCATCAGTGCGAGGCGGGAGACCTACGAGCAGTACTTC	CAISARRETYEQYF
few	TRBV29-1	-	TRBJ1-3	TGCAGCGTGCCCGACAGTTTTGGAAACACCATATATTTT	CSVPDSFGNTIYF
-	TRBV28	-	TRBJ2-2	TGTGCCATAGACAGGTCGAACACCGGGGAGCTGTTTTTT	CAIDRSNTGELFF
many	TRBV3-1	TRBD2	TRBJ2-2	TGTGCCAGCAGCCAATTGAGCGGGGCGAACACCGGGGAGCTGTTTTTT	CASSQLSGANTGELFF
many	TRBV5-1	-	TRBJ2-3	TGCGCCAGCAGCTTGGTTGCTAGCACAGATACGCAGTATTTT	CASSLVASTDTQYF
-	TRBV24-1	-	TRBJ2-1	TGTGCCACCAGTGATAGGGAGGACTCCTACAATGAGCAGTTCTTC	CATSDREDSYNEQFF
-	TRBV20-1	-	TRBJ2-1	TGCAGTGCCACCCGGCGGTCCTACAATGAGCAGTTCTTC	CSATRRSYNEQFF
-	TRBV7-6	TRBD1	TRBJ2-5	TGTGCCAGCAGCTTATCTGCCCTAGCTTCAGGGGGGACCCAGTACTTC	CASSLSALASGGTQYF
many	TRBV5-1	-	TRBJ2-1	TGCGCCAGCAGCTTGGATCCGGGCCTTTCCTACAATGAGCAGTTCTTC	CASSLDPGLSYNEQFF
few	TRBV6-1	TRBD1	TRBJ2-1	TGTGCCAGCAACGACGGGAACAGGGGAAATGAGCAGTTCTTC	CASNDGNRGNEQFF
many	TRBV7-9	-	TRBJ2-2	TGTGCCAGCACCCTGAGCGGAACGAACACCGGGGAGCTGTTTTTT	CASTLSGTNTGELFF
many	TRBV6-6	-	TRBJ1-6	TGTGCCAGCAGTTCTGGGGTAGACTATAATTCACCCCTCCACTTT	CASSSGVDYNSPLHF
many	TRBV27	-	TRBJ2-7	TGTGCCAGCAGCCAAAGAGGGTCCTACGAGCAGTACTTC	CASSQRGSYEQYF
-	TRBV11-3	-	TRBJ2-3	TGTGCCAGCAGCCCACGACCCTTCCGCTATACGCAGTATTTT	CASSPRPFRYTQYF
few	TRBV6-1	-	TRBJ2-1	TGTGCCAGCAGGACAGAGCACTCCCACAATGAGCAGTTCTTC	CASRTEHSHNEQFF
many	TRBV20-1	-	TRBJ2-1	TGCAGTGCTAGACCCGGTAGTAGCGGTAACAATGAGCAGTTCTTC	CSARPGSSGNNEQFF
many	TRBV5-1	-	TRBJ2-5	TGCGCCAGCAGCTTATCCAGTACGAAGAGGTGGCAAGAGACCCAGTACTTC	CASSLSSTKRWQETQYF
few	TRBV19	-	TRBJ1-1	TGTGCCAGTACCTCACGCTTGGGCACTGAAGCTTTCTTT	CASTSRLGTEAFF
many	TRBV14	-	TRBJ2-3	TGTGCCAGCGGCGCTGGTACAGATACGCAGTATTTT	CASGAGTDTQYF
-	TRBV27	TRBD1	TRBJ1-5	TGTGCCAGCAGTTTCCGATGGGGCGGACAGGGGGACCGCAATCAGCCCCAGCATTTT	CASSFRWGGQGDRNQPQHF
-	TRBV6-1	-	TRBJ1-2	TGTGCCAGCAGCAAATCGACAACAATCTATGGCTACACCTTC	CASSKSTTIYGYTF